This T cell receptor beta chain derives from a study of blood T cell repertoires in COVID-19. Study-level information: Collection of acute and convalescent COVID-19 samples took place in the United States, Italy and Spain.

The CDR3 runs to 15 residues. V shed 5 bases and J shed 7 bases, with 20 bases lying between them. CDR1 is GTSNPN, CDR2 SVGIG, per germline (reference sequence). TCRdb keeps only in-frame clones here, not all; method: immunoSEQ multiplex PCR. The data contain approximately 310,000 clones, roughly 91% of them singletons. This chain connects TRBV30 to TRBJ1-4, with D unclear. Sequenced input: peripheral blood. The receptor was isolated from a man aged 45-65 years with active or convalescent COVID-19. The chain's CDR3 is CAWGPLAGSGEKLFF. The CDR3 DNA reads TGTGCCTGGGGACCCTTAGCGGGTAGTGGTGAAAAACTGTTTTTT.